This T cell receptor (beta chain) was obtained from a study of blood T cell repertoires in COVID-19. Data came from immunoSEQ multiplex PCR; TCRdb stores just in-frame clones and leaves some out. The sample includes some 250,000 clones, roughly 91% of them seen just once. Sequenced input: peripheral blood. This TCR was recovered from a middle-aged woman who had recovered from COVID-19.

The CDR3 nucleotides are TGTGCCACCAGTGATTTTGGGCCAGGGGCGGCCCAGTACTTC. Protein: CATSDFGPGAAQYF. The gene calls are TRBV24-1 and TRBJ2-5; possible D gene TRBD1, 6 bases. Germline loops: CDR1 KGHDR, CDR2 SFDVKD. The CDR3 has 14 residues. V was clipped by 1 base and J by 9 bases, with 14 bases between them.